Listed below are T cell receptor beta chains from one sample, sequenced in a study of graft-versus-host responses after intestinal transplantation. Assay: immunoSEQ multiplex PCR; the TCRdb copy retains only in-frame clones and omits some. The sample includes about 35,000 clones, about 93% of them seen just once. No antigen is known for these receptors. The starting material was unstimulated CD8+ T cells sorted from spleen or lymph node cells, obtained before transplant. These receptors all come from a human donor who was the organ donor for an intestinal transplant. CDR3s include the opening cysteine and the closing phenylalanine or tryptophan. A D gene is named only where the DNA matches it firmly. Expanded clones are given a class, and other clones once, few, many or no size at all.

V: TRBV9
J: TRBJ2-1
D: NA
size: few
DNA: TGTGCCAGCAGCGCCCCGGACTCATACAATGAGCAGTTCTTC
CDR3: CASSAPDSYNEQFF

V: TRBV4-2
J: TRBJ2-1
D: TRBD2
size: NA
DNA: TGTGCCAGCAGCCAAGAAAGTTGGCTAGCGGGAGTCGGCAATGAGCAGTTCTTC
CDR3: CASSQESWLAGVGNEQFF

V: TRBV7-8
J: TRBJ2-7
D: NA
size: NA
DNA: TGTGCCAGCAGCTTACCTCCCCGACGGGACTACGAGCAGTACTTC
CDR3: CASSLPPRRDYEQYF

V: TRBV7-9
J: TRBJ2-6
D: TRBD1
size: NA
DNA: TGTGCCAGCAGCTTAAGCCGGGACAGGGGCTCTGGGGCCAACGTCCTGACTTTC
CDR3: CASSLSRDRGSGANVLTF

V: TRBV21-1
J: TRBJ2-4
D: NA
size: NA
DNA: TGTGCCAGCAGCCCAAACATTCAGTACTTC
CDR3: CASSPNIQYF

V: TRBV7-9
J: TRBJ1-2
D: TRBD1
size: NA
DNA: TGTGCCAGCAGCCGAACGGGACAGTATGGCTACACCTTC
CDR3: CASSRTGQYGYTF

V: TRBV6-5
J: TRBJ2-7
D: NA
size: NA
DNA: TGTGCCAGCAGTTTGGGGTTTTCCTACGAGCAGTACTTC
CDR3: CASSLGFSYEQYF

V: TRBV6-5
J: TRBJ1-5
D: NA
size: NA
DNA: TGTGCCAGCAGGGGAGAAGGTCAGCCCCAGCATTTT
CDR3: CASRGEGQPQHF

V: TRBV6-5
J: TRBJ2-7
D: TRBD1
size: NA
DNA: TGTGCCAGCAGTTATGGACAGGGGGCTTACGAGCAGTACTTC
CDR3: CASSYGQGAYEQYF

V: TRBV28
J: TRBJ2-7
D: NA
size: once
DNA: TGTGCCAGCACCTTAATGGCTAGCGCCTCCTACGAGCAGTACTTC
CDR3: CASTLMASASYEQYF

V: TRBV4-1
J: TRBJ2-7
D: NA
size: NA
DNA: TGCGCCAGCAGCCCTGGGGACTCCTACGAGCAGTACTTC
CDR3: CASSPGDSYEQYF

V: TRBV27
J: TRBJ2-7
D: NA
size: once
DNA: TGTGCCAGCAGTCCCGACCCGATTGGCTACGAGCAGTACTTC
CDR3: CASSPDPIGYEQYF

V: TRBV27
J: TRBJ1-2
D: NA
size: once
DNA: TGTGCCAGCAGTGGGGGGCCGGCGGGTGGCTACACCTTC
CDR3: CASSGGPAGGYTF

V: TRBV7-3
J: TRBJ2-1
D: NA
size: NA
DNA: TGTGCCAGCAGCTTAAACGGGCCCTACTACAATGAGCAGTTCTTC
CDR3: CASSLNGPYYNEQFF

V: TRBV6-1
J: TRBJ2-2
D: TRBD2
size: NA
DNA: TGTGCCAGCAGCTTAGCGGGAGTCTGGGCCGGGGAGCTGTTTTTT
CDR3: CASSLAGVWAGELFF

V: TRBV5-1
J: TRBJ2-5
D: NA
size: NA
DNA: TGCGCCAGCAGCTTGGCCCAGGAAGAGACCCAGTACTTC
CDR3: CASSLAQEETQYF

V: TRBV9
J: TRBJ2-1
D: NA
size: NA
DNA: TGTGCCAGCAGCGTAGTGGGGGAGCCCTACAATGAGCAGTTCTTC
CDR3: CASSVVGEPYNEQFF

V: TRBV5-6
J: TRBJ1-1
D: NA
size: NA
DNA: TGTGCCAGCAGCTTGTTTTACACTGAAGCTTTCTTT
CDR3: CASSLFYTEAFF